This is a list of T cell receptor beta chains from one sample in a study of blood T cells in healthy people across ages. TCRdb fed the 5' RACE reads into MiXCR, producing one record per CDR3 protein. This sample has roughly 1.5 million distinct CDR3 sequences, with roughly 43% found just once. The sample comprised blood. These receptors came from a woman aged 18-29 years in good health. CDR3s include the opening cysteine and the closing phenylalanine or tryptophan. Fields, in order: clone size, CDR3 length, V gene, D gene, J gene, CDR3 DNA, CDR3 protein. D genes are given only for firm matches. Size tells how often a clone was seen (once, few, many) or the class of an expanded clone, and some rows leave it out.

>few|16|TRBV2|-|TRBJ1-1
TGTGCCAGCAGTGAAATAGGGACCCCCTCGAACACTGAAGCTTTCTTT
CASSEIGTPSNTEAFF
>few|19|TRBV11-2|TRBD1|TRBJ2-7
TGTGCCAGCAGCCCCAATCACCTACTACCGGGACAGGGGATGCGCGAGCAGTACTTC
CASSPNHLLPGQGMREQYF
>-|13|TRBV12-3/TRBV12-4|-|TRBJ1-1
TGTGCCAGCACCCAGGATAGAACAGGGACGACTTTCTTT
CASTQDRTGTTFF
>few|13|TRBV6-2/TRBV6-3|-|TRBJ2-7
TGTGCCAGCAGTGACTCTCTGGGCTACGAGCAGTACTTC
CASSDSLGYEQYF
>-|13|TRBV20-1|-|TRBJ1-1
TGCAGTGCTAGAGATCCGGGTTCAGCTGAAGCTTTCTTT
CSARDPGSAEAFF
>-|17|TRBV7-8|TRBD1|TRBJ2-7
TGTGCCAGCAGCTTAGCACGGTTCGGGACAGATTACAATGAGCAGTACTTC
CASSLARFGTDYNEQYF
>few|13|TRBV12-3/TRBV12-4|-|TRBJ2-1
TGTGCCAGCCTTTTAACGCTCTACAATGAGCAGTTCTTC
CASLLTLYNEQFF
>-|14|TRBV9|-|TRBJ1-6
TGTGCCAGCAGCGTAGCCTCCTATAATTCACCCCTCCACTTT
CASSVASYNSPLHF
>-|13|TRBV6-5|-|TRBJ1-5
TGTGCCACCTCACTAATTAGCAATCAGCCCCAGCATTTT
CATSLISNQPQHF
>-|15|TRBV12-3/TRBV12-4|-|TRBJ1-2
TGTGCCAGCAGTTCCGGACAGCTGGCGGGGTATGGCTACACCTTC
CASSSGQLAGYGYTF
>many|15|TRBV28|-|TRBJ2-7
TGTGCCAGCAGTTGGACGGGGGCGAGCTCCTACGAGCAGTACTTC
CASSWTGASSYEQYF
>many|16|TRBV20-1|TRBD1|TRBJ2-7
TGCAGTGCTATGGGACAGGGGGCTGCAAGCTCCTACGAGCAGTACTTC
CSAMGQGAASSYEQYF
>-|12|TRBV29-1|-|TRBJ1-2
TGCAGCGTTGGAGGGGCGGACTATGGCTACACCTTC
CSVGGADYGYTF
>few|16|TRBV4-3|TRBD1|TRBJ2-7
TGCGCCAGCAGCCAGGCACCGGGACAGGGGATTTACGAGCAGTACTTC
CASSQAPGQGIYEQYF
>few|14|TRBV20-1|TRBD1|TRBJ1-1
TGCAGTGCTAGCCCAGGGGGTATAGACACTGAAGCTTTCTTT
CSASPGGIDTEAFF
>-|15|TRBV12-3/TRBV12-4|TRBD1|TRBJ1-1
TGTGCCAGCAGCTTCGGAAGGACAGGGGACACTGAAGCTTTCTTT
CASSFGRTGDTEAFF
>-|14|TRBV5-1|-|TRBJ2-7
TGCGCCAGCAGCTTGCTTGGCGGCCTACACGAGCAGTACTTC
CASSLLGGLHEQYF
>few|14|TRBV28|-|TRBJ2-5
TGTGCCAGCAGTTTTGGTACGGGTACAGAGACCCAGTACTTC
CASSFGTGTETQYF